This entry lists 26 T cell receptor beta chains sequenced from one sample in a study of spatial heterogeneity in lung cancer. TCRdb reprocessed the 5' RACE reads with MiXCR, giving one entry per CDR3 protein. The sample shows approximately 52,000 distinct CDR3 sequences, roughly 5.2% of them seen only once. The sample's time point: sample taken at primary tumor resection. The sample here was PBMCs, taken at surgery. These receptors all stem from a male donor with early-stage non-small cell lung cancer.

The table lists this clonotype with a few counts. This chain connects TRBV5-1 to TRBJ2-7; D unresolved. V was shortened by 1 base and J by 5 bases, with 10 bases between the two germline ends. Germline V gene sequence: CDR1 SGHRS, CDR2 YFSETQ. The CDR3 is 13 residues long. The CDR3 reads CASSLTPYDEQYF. CDR3 nucleotides: TGCGCCAGCAGCTTGACCCCTTACGACGAGCAGTACTTC.

There are many counts of this clonotype. The chain uses TRBV5-4 and TRBJ1-2; no reliable D call. From germline, CDR1 is SGHNT and CDR2 YYREEE (reference sequence). The CDR3 covers 13 residues. The V end lost 0 bases, the J end lost 7 bases, and 10 bases lay between the germline ends. The CDR3 spells CASSLGGTSGYTF. The CDR3 coding sequence is TGTGCCAGCAGCTTGGGGGGAACCTCTGGCTACACCTTC.

This clonotype was detected ten times or more. This CDR3 is CASSRGLHPDEQYF. The CDR3 bases are TGCGCCAGCAGCCGGGGCCTCCACCCCGACGAGCAGTACTTC. The rearrangement joins TRBV5-1 to TRBJ2-7; D assignment may be TRBD1 or TRBD2 (5 bases each). Germline lookup yields CDR1 SGHRS and CDR2 YFSETQ. Deletions cut 4 bases from V and 5 bases from J, with 16 bases between. The CDR3 has 14 amino acids.

This clonotype was recorded many times. The DNA for the CDR3 is TGTGCCACCAGTGACCCGACAGGGGAGCCTGGGGCCAACGTCCTGACTTTC. Encoded protein: CATSDPTGEPGANVLTF. V gene TRBV24-1 combines with J gene TRBJ2-6; 8 bases are shared with TRBD1. CDR1 is KGHDR and CDR2 is SFDVKD in the germline V gene. The CDR3 contains 17 residues. With V trimmed by 4 bases and J by 2 bases, 6 bases remained unmatched.

In this sample, this clonotype turned up a few times. The gene calls are TRBV2 and TRBJ1-1; weak D call: TRBD1 (6 bases). The CDR3 runs 15 residues. Germline lookup yields CDR1 SNHLY and CDR2 FYNNEI. With 9 bases removed from V and 0 bases from J, the gap between germline ends came to 17 bases. The CDR3 is CASLRGFTMNTEAFF. The CDR3 region has the DNA TGTGCCAGTCTCAGGGGCTTCACAATGAACACTGAAGCTTTCTTT. Looking up the rest from reference TRBV2 and TRBJ1-1 gives the full variable domain: EPEVTQTPSHQVTQMGQEVILRCVPISNHLYFYWYRQILGQKVEFLVSFYNNEISEKSEIFDDQFSVERPDGSNFTLKIRSTKLEDSAMYFCASLRGFTMNTEAFFGQGTRLTVV.

Only a few counts were recorded for this clonotype. The chain combines TRBV6-1 with TRBJ2-1, with D uncertain. The CDR3 covers 13 residues. CDR1 MNHNS and CDR2 SASEGT come from the germline V gene. V gave up 3 bases and J gave up 10 bases, with 13 bases separating them. For the CDR3, the DNA is TGTGCCAGCAGTGACAGGCCGGAACGGGAGCAGTTCTTC. Translation: CASSDRPEREQFF.

This clonotype was detected ten times or more. The CDR3 DNA is TGTGCCAGCAGTTTAAATCCAGGCCCTCAGCAGTACTTC. It yields the protein CASSLNPGPQQYF. The rearrangement uses TRBV12-3 or TRBV12-4 and TRBJ2-7; D not resolved. Trimming pared 2 bases from V and 8 bases from J, leaving 13 bases between. CDR3 length equals 13 residues.

This clonotype has at least ten counts. This chain joins TRBV20-1 and TRBJ2-1, with D possibly being TRBD1 or TRBD2 (5 bases each). Germline V gene sequence: CDR1 DFQATT, CDR2 SNEGSKA (reference sequence). Trimming stripped 6 bases from V and 0 bases from J, with 15 bases between. The CDR3 extends over 15 amino acids. For the CDR3, the DNA is TGCAGTGCGTCACAGGAGGCAAGCTCCTACAATGAGCAGTTCTTC. As protein: CSASQEASSYNEQFF.

This clonotype was detected ten times or more. DNA for the CDR3: TGTGCCACCAGTGGTCTGGAACAGGGGAATCAGCCCCAGCATTTT. It encodes CATSGLEQGNQPQHF. This sequence joins TRBV15 and TRBJ1-5, with TRBD1 matching over 7 bases. Trimming removed 6 bases from V and 4 bases from J; junction bases left unmatched: 9. CDR1 is LNHNV, CDR2 YYDKDF, per germline (reference sequence). CDR3 length: 15 residues.

This clonotype was recorded at least ten times. The rearrangement links TRBV24-1 to TRBJ2-2, with a possible D match to TRBD2 (6 bases). CDR3 length: 16 residues. Germline V gene data show CDR1 as KGHDR and CDR2 as SFDVKD. V lost 4 bases and J 2 bases, leaving 13 bases between the germline ends. CDR3 region: CATSDVSAGNTGELFF. Here the CDR3 DNA reads TGTGCCACCAGTGACGTTAGCGCGGGAAACACCGGGGAGCTGTTTTTT.

This clonotype was recorded at least ten times. V usage is TRBV5-1 and J usage is TRBJ2-3; a possible D gene is TRBD2 (6 bases). Trimming cost V 0 bases and J 4 bases, with 9 bases left between them. CDR3 size: 14 residues. Germline V CDR1 and CDR2: SGHRS, YFSETQ. CDR3 DNA: TGCGCCAGCAGCTTGGTCGGGGGAGCAGATACGCAGTATTTT. This encodes CASSLVGGADTQYF.

This clonotype came up many times. The J gene is TRBJ1-5, the V gene TRBV19; TRBD1 might be the D (6 bases). V was pared by 5 bases and J by 5 bases, with 10 bases between. The CDR3 runs to 13 residues. The germline CDR1 and CDR2 sequences are LNHDA and SQIVND (reference sequence). Here the CDR3 reads CASSGTFDQPQHF. As DNA, the CDR3 is TGTGCCAGTAGTGGGACATTCGATCAGCCCCAGCATTTT.

This clonotype was detected ten times or more. The chain joins TRBV29-1 to TRBJ2-5; D gene uncertain. Germline values: CDR1 SQVTM, CDR2 ANQGSEA. V lost 6 bases to trimming and J lost 1 base, with 12 bases between them. This CDR3 is built from 13 residues. CDR3 protein: CSVPGSLQETQYF. CDR3 bases: TGCAGCGTCCCCGGGTCTCTCCAAGAGACCCAGTACTTC. Variable domain in full (rest from reference TRBV29-1 and TRBJ2-5): SAVISQKPSRDICQRGTSLTIQCQVDSQVTMMFWYRQQPGQSLTLIATANQGSEATYESGFVIDKFPISRPNLTFSTLTVSNMSPEDSSIYLCSVPGSLQETQYFGPGTRLLVL.

On this clonotype itself: This may arise from a read error, as a much more abundant clone is one base away. CDR3 in DNA: TGTGACATCAGTGATACGAGCTCTGGGGCCAACGTCCTGACTTTC. Protein product: CDISDTSSGANVLTF. The chain couples TRBV10-3 to TRBJ2-6; no firm D call. CDR3 length equals 15 residues. Germline CDR1 and CDR2: ENHRY and SYGVKD.

At least ten counts were recorded for this clonotype. The rearrangement joins TRBV5-6 to TRBJ2-3; D gene ambiguous. With 0 bases removed from V and 0 bases from J, the gap between germline ends came to 8 bases. Per the germline V gene, CDR1 is SGHDT and CDR2 is YYEEEE. This CDR3 spans 15 amino acids. The CDR3 loop is CASSLVYLSTDTQYF. CDR3 bases: TGTGCCAGCAGCTTGGTTTACTTAAGCACAGATACGCAGTATTTT.

V usage is TRBV5-1 and J usage is TRBJ2-3; D call uncertain. Germline assignment: CDR1 SGHRS and CDR2 YFSETQ. The ends were cut back, 0 bases at V and 3 bases at J, with 8 bases in the middle. This CDR3 is 14 amino acids long. Here the CDR3 reads CASSLAKVTDTQYF. The CDR3 nucleotides read TGCGCCAGCAGCTTGGCGAAGGTAACAGATACGCAGTATTTT.

With respect to this clonotype: This sequence may be a read error, since a much larger clone differs from it by one base. V is TRBV27 and J is TRBJ2-3; possibly TRBD1 for D (6 bases). CDR1 and CDR2 from the germline V gene are MNHEY and SMNVEV (reference sequence). The CDR3 loop spans 15 amino acids. Trimming stripped 3 bases from V and 4 bases from J, with 14 bases between. Written as DNA, the CDR3 is TGTGCCAGCAGTTTGAACAGGGCAAATTCAGATACGCAGTATTTT. This codes for CASSLNRANSDTQYF.

This clonotype showed up just a few times. The rearrangement links TRBV23-1 to TRBJ2-5; tentative D call: TRBD1 (5 bases). TRBV23-1 is reported as an ORF; its role is uncertain. V lost 4 bases to trimming and J lost 3 bases, with 9 bases between them. The CDR3 sequence is 13 residues long. The CDR3 sequence is CASSLDRKETQYF. CDR3 coding DNA: TGCGCCAGCAGTCTAGACAGAAAAGAGACCCAGTACTTC.

V is TRBV5-6 and J is TRBJ1-3; D may be TRBD1 (5 bases). This CDR3 spans 15 amino acids. Trimming left V 10 bases short and J 0 bases short, with 17 bases between. Germline V gene sequence: CDR1 SGHDT, CDR2 YYEEEE. CDR3 coding DNA: TGTGCCTCCTCAGGGAGTGGGTACTCTGGAAACACCATATATTTT. This codes for CASSGSGYSGNTIYF.

This clonotype was detected only a few times. This sequence joins TRBV6-2 or TRBV6-3 and TRBJ2-2, with unresolved D. The V gene's germline CDR1 is MNHEY and CDR2 SVGEGT. There are 13 residues in the CDR3. V was shortened by 7 bases and J by 0 bases, with 6 bases between the two germline ends. The CDR3 DNA reads as TGTGCCAGCATAAAGACGAACACCGGGGAGCTGTTTTTT. Encoded protein: CASIKTNTGELFF.

This clonotype was recorded at least ten times. This chain links TRBV4-1 with TRBJ2-7, with 13 nucleotides matching TRBD2. This CDR3 comprises 19 residues. Per the germline V gene, CDR1 is MGHRA and CDR2 is YSYEKL. Unmatched junction bases numbered 14, after V lost 4 bases and J lost 2 bases. This CDR3 reads CASSLLLRTSGRSPYEQYF. CDR3 sequence (DNA): TGCGCCAGCAGCCTCCTCCTTCGGACTAGCGGGAGATCACCCTACGAGCAGTACTTC.

At least ten counts were recorded for this clonotype. The V call is TRBV29-1, the J call TRBJ2-2; D uncertain. The germline V and J ends were trimmed by 7 bases and 6 bases, with 9 bases remaining between them. Germline-derived CDR1 and CDR2 are SQVTM and ANQGSEA. This CDR3 spans 11 amino acids. CDR3 DNA sequence: TGCAGCGGCGGAGACCCCGGGGAGCTGTTTTTT. This codes for CSGGDPGELFF.

The table lists this clonotype with many counts. The chain recombines TRBV12-3 or TRBV12-4 with TRBJ2-3, with D possibly being TRBD1 (5 bases). Trimming took 5 bases from V and 5 from J, leaving 11 bases between them. CDR3 length: 13 residues. The CDR3 sequence: CASSLRVRDTQYF. The CDR3, as DNA: TGTGCCAGCAGTCTCAGGGTCCGAGATACGCAGTATTTT.

This clonotype came up many times. V gene TRBV28 combines with J gene TRBJ2-5; tentatively, D is TRBD1 or TRBD2 (5 bases each). The CDR3 has 15 residues. Germline lookup yields CDR1 MDHEN and CDR2 SYDVKM. Trimming cost V 5 bases and J 2 bases, with 15 bases left between them. The CDR3 spells CASSPNRGEQETQYF. The CDR3 DNA follows: TGTGCCAGCAGTCCCAACCGGGGCGAACAAGAGACCCAGTACTTC.

This clonotype was seen ten or more times. The V gene is TRBV4-1, the J gene TRBJ2-1; TRBD2 aligns across 11 bases. Germline CDR1 and CDR2: MGHRA and YSYEKL. Trimming cost V 3 bases and J 7 bases; bases outside gene matches: 20. The CDR3 has 20 residues. CDR3 DNA: TGCGCCAGCAGCCAGCGCCAGGGACTAGCGGTCACTTGGGTAGGGAATGAGCAGTTCTTC. It is translated as CASSQRQGLAVTWVGNEQFF.

In its sample, this clonotype was seen a few times. This chain uses TRBV18 with TRBJ2-2; 10 bases fit TRBD2. Trimming at V came to 0 bases and at J to 8 bases, leaving 6 bases not matched to a gene. The germline V gene has CDR1 KGHSH and CDR2 LQKENI. CDR3 length: 16 amino acids. Here the CDR3 reads CASSPPNLAGEGELFF. In nucleotides, the CDR3 is TGTGCCAGCTCACCACCGAACCTAGCGGGAGAAGGGGAGCTGTTTTTT.